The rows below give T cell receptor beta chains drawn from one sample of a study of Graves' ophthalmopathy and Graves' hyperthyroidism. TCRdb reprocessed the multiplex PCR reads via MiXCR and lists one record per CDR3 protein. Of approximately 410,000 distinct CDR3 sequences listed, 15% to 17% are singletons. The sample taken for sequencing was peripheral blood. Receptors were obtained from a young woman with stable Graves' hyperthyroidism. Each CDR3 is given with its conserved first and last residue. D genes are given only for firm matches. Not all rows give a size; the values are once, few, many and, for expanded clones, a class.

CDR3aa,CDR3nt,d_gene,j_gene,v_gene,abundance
CASSERQMNTEAFF,TGTGCCAGCAGTGAACGACAGATGAACACTGAAGCTTTCTTT,-,TRBJ1-1,TRBV2,many
CASSTWRGTGNYGYTF,TGTGCCAGTAGTACCTGGAGAGGTACAGGTAACTATGGCTACACCTTC,-,TRBJ1-2,TRBV19,-
CASSPWGDSNQPQHF,TGTGCCAGCAGCCCATGGGGGGATAGCAATCAGCCCCAGCATTTT,-,TRBJ1-5,TRBV28,-
CASSGGAWETQYF,TGTGCCAGCAGCGGGGGGGCTTGGGAGACCCAGTACTTC,TRBD2,TRBJ2-5,TRBV2,few
CASSYSGIPNYGYTF,TGTGCCAGCAGTTACTCCGGGATCCCTAACTATGGCTACACCTTC,-,TRBJ1-2,TRBV6-2/TRBV6-3,many
CASSRQGKNYGYTF,TGTGCCAGCAGTCGTCAGGGAAAAAACTATGGCTACACCTTC,-,TRBJ1-2,TRBV12-3/TRBV12-4,many
CAIMGRTANYGYTF,TGTGCCATCATGGGGAGAACTGCTAACTATGGCTACACCTTC,-,TRBJ1-2,TRBV10-3,many
CASSLSPQGETQYF,TGTGCCAGCAGCCTGAGTCCGCAGGGGGAGACCCAGTACTTC,-,TRBJ2-5,TRBV7-2,many
CSARGGGSREQYF,TGCAGTGCTAGGGGGGGCGGGTCGAGAGAGCAGTACTTC,-,TRBJ2-7,TRBV20-1,many
CASSSRGRDTEAFF,TGTGCCAGTAGTAGCCGGGGAAGGGACACTGAAGCTTTCTTT,-,TRBJ1-1,TRBV19,-
CASKGTEAFF,TGTGCCAGCAAAGGTACTGAAGCTTTCTTT,-,TRBJ1-1,TRBV6-1,many
CSVDLGRSTDTQYF,TGCAGCGTTGATTTAGGAAGGTCCACAGATACGCAGTATTTT,-,TRBJ2-3,TRBV29-1,many
CASSLGGSDTQYF,TGTGCCAGCAGCTTAGGTGGGTCAGATACGCAGTATTTT,-,TRBJ2-3,TRBV7-2,few
CASSTGLAGEVAKNIQYF,TGTGCCAGCAGCACGGGACTAGCGGGCGAGGTAGCCAAAAACATTCAGTACTTC,TRBD2,TRBJ2-4,TRBV6-6,many
CASSYRGVGNQPQHF,TGTGCCAGCAGTTACCGGGGGGTCGGCAATCAGCCCCAGCATTTT,-,TRBJ1-5,TRBV6-5,many
CASSLSAGPEQYF,TGTGCCAGCAGCTTATCCGCAGGGCCCGAGCAGTACTTC,-,TRBJ2-7,TRBV11-2,many
CASSHISSRLAKNIQYF,TGTGCCAGTAGCCACATATCCTCGAGATTAGCCAAAAACATTCAGTACTTC,-,TRBJ2-4,TRBV19,-
CASSERAGTGYTGELFF,TGTGCCAGCAGTGAACGCGCCGGGACAGGATACACCGGGGAGCTGTTTTTT,TRBD1,TRBJ2-2,TRBV2,many
CATSTGPLEAFF,TGTGCCACCAGCACGGGACCGCTGGAAGCTTTCTTT,-,TRBJ1-1,TRBV15,many
CAIRGNKTEDDPNYGYTF,TGTGCCATCAGGGGAAATAAAACAGAAGATGATCCTAACTATGGCTACACCTTC,-,TRBJ1-2,TRBV10-3,many
CASTRQGSGIEAFF,TGTGCCAGCACCCGACAGGGTTCGGGCATTGAAGCTTTCTTT,TRBD1,TRBJ1-1,TRBV12-3/TRBV12-4,many
CASSRLRAEENTGELFF,TGTGCCAGCAGCCGGCTGAGGGCGGAGGAGAACACCGGGGAGCTGTTTTTT,-,TRBJ2-2,TRBV11-2,few
CSATSSGANVLTF,TGCAGTGCTACGAGCTCTGGGGCCAACGTCCTGACTTTC,-,TRBJ2-6,TRBV20-1,many
CSARDGQGGYGYTF,TGCAGTGCTAGAGATGGACAGGGCGGCTATGGCTACACCTTC,TRBD1,TRBJ1-2,TRBV20-1,many
CASSLTSDSYGYTF,TGTGCCAGCAGCTTAACCTCCGACAGTTATGGCTACACCTTC,-,TRBJ1-2,TRBV7-3,many
CASSESSGGIYGYTF,TGTGCCAGCAGTGAATCGTCCGGGGGGATCTATGGCTACACCTTC,-,TRBJ1-2,TRBV25-1,many
CASSYSERAATYEQYF,TGTGCCAGCAGTTACTCGGAACGGGCAGCCACCTACGAGCAGTACTTC,-,TRBJ2-7,TRBV6-7,many
CASSPTSVYQETQYF,TGTGCCAGCAGCCCAACTAGCGTATACCAAGAGACCCAGTACTTC,TRBD2,TRBJ2-5,TRBV12-3/TRBV12-4,once
CSATGQPPYEQYF,TGCAGCGCTACGGGACAGCCACCCTACGAGCAGTACTTC,TRBD1,TRBJ2-7,TRBV29-1,many
CASSYSEEDYEQYF,TGTGCCAGCAGTTACTCTGAAGAGGACTACGAGCAGTACTTC,-,TRBJ2-7,TRBV6-5,-
CSAKYQGDHGEQYF,TGCAGTGCTAAGTACCAGGGTGATCACGGCGAGCAGTACTTC,-,TRBJ2-7,TRBV20-1,-
CASRGAASPKNIQYF,TGTGCCAGCAGGGGGGCGGCCTCTCCCAAAAACATTCAGTACTTC,-,TRBJ2-4,TRBV6-1,-
CASRAQQGNGYTF,TGTGCCAGTAGGGCTCAACAGGGAAATGGCTACACCTTC,-,TRBJ1-2,TRBV19,many
CASSPREGVQETQYF,TGTGCCAGCAGCCCCCGGGAGGGGGTGCAAGAGACCCAGTACTTC,TRBD2,TRBJ2-5,TRBV9,-
CASRRDLSSGNTIYF,TGTGCCAGCAGGAGGGACCTTAGCTCTGGAAACACCATATATTTT,-,TRBJ1-3,TRBV3-1,many